Following are 29 T cell receptor beta chains from one sample sequenced in a study of T cell responses to AZD1222 COVID-19 vaccine. Repertoires were generated with immunoSEQ multiplex PCR, while TCRdb's copy carries only in-frame clones and drops some. The sample shows about 110,000 clones, about 95% of them seen only once. The sequences come from peripheral blood, collected 28 days after the second AZD1222 dose. Receptors were obtained from an adult who received the AZD1222 COVID-19 vaccine.

The V and J genes are TRBV3-1 (or the pseudogene TRBV3-2) and TRBJ2-7; 9 bases agree with TRBD1. CDR3 size: 15 residues. Trimming at V came to 1 base and at J to 3 bases, leaving 4 bases not matched to a gene. CDR1 is LGHDT, CDR2 YNNKEL, per germline (reference sequence). This chain's CDR3 is CASSQGGTGSYEQYF. The CDR3, as DNA: TGTGCCAGCAGCCAAGGGGGGACAGGGAGCTACGAGCAGTACTTC.

The rearrangement links TRBV4-2 to TRBJ2-7; 10 nucleotides match TRBD2. Trimming took 3 bases from V and 3 from J; bases not matched to a gene: 5. The CDR3 loop spans 15 amino acids. Germline V CDR1 and CDR2: LGHNA, YNFKEQ. CDR3 residues: CASSQSGGVLYEQYF. CDR3 in DNA: TGTGCCAGCAGCCAGAGCGGGGGGGTTCTCTACGAGCAGTACTTC.

The chain employs TRBV19 and TRBJ1-5; 8 bases agree with TRBD1. The junction had 7 bases not matched to a gene; V was cut back by 3 bases and J by 3 bases. Germline V gives CDR1 LNHDA, CDR2 SQIVND (reference sequence). The CDR3 spans 16 residues. The CDR3, as DNA: TGTGCCAGTAGTATCCCCGGACAGGGCCACAATCAGCCCCAGCATTTT. It codes for CASSIPGQGHNQPQHF. Full variable domain (rest looked up from reference TRBV19 and TRBJ1-5): DGGITQSPKYLFRKEGQNVTLSCEQNLNHDAMYWYRQDPGQGLRLIYYSQIVNDFQKGDIAEGYSVSREKKESFPLTVTSAQKNPTAFYLCASSIPGQGHNQPQHFGDGTRLSIL.

The chain joins TRBV29-1 to TRBJ1-1; D unclear. CDR1 is SQVTM and CDR2 is ANQGSEA in the germline V gene. The germline V and J ends were trimmed by 5 bases and 6 bases, with 16 bases remaining between them. The CDR3 runs to 13 residues. The CDR3 loop is CSVQRPQNPEAFF. The CDR3 DNA follows: TGCAGCGTTCAAAGGCCACAAAACCCTGAAGCTTTCTTT.

The V and J genes are TRBV27 and TRBJ2-5; D perhaps matches TRBD2 (5 bases). Germline V gene lookup returns CDR1 MNHEY and CDR2 SMNVEV (reference sequence). Trimming removed 6 bases at V and 4 bases at J, with 12 bases between. This CDR3 is 13 amino acids long. The CDR3 DNA is TGTGCCAGCAGAATGAGGGCCACAGAGACCCAGTACTTC. Protein sequence: CASRMRATETQYF.

The gene calls are TRBV10-3 and TRBJ1-2; TRBD1 is a possible D gene (5 bases). Looked up from germline, CDR1 is ENHRY and CDR2 is SYGVKD. The CDR3 is made up of 17 amino acids. Trimming left V 3 bases short and J 0 bases short, with 17 bases between. In nucleotides, the CDR3 is TGTGCCATCAGTGAAAGGGCAGGGCCCGTAGCTAACTATGGCTACACCTTC. It specifies CAISERAGPVANYGYTF.

The chain carries TRBV3-1 (or the pseudogene TRBV3-2) and TRBJ1-1, with D possibly TRBD1 on 6 matching bases. V was clipped by 3 bases and J by 3 bases, with 11 bases between them. The germline CDR1 and CDR2 sequences are LGHDT and YNNKEL (reference sequence). The CDR3 is made up of 14 amino acids. The CDR3 DNA is TGTGCCAGCAGCCACCGGGGGGCGGACACTGAAGCTTTCTTT. The encoded protein is CASSHRGADTEAFF.

The V call is TRBV13, the J call TRBJ1-1; D is possibly TRBD1 (6 bases). V lost 5 bases to trimming and J lost 4 bases, with 20 bases between them. The CDR3 has 16 amino acids. Germline V gene data show CDR1 as PRHDT and CDR2 as FYEKMQ (reference sequence). CDR3 loop: CASSGEGSGVGTEAFF. For the CDR3, the DNA is TGTGCCAGCAGCGGCGAAGGATCAGGGGTCGGCACTGAAGCTTTCTTT.

V and J are TRBV2 and TRBJ1-1; TRBD1 aligns across 7 bases. Germline CDR1 is SNHLY and CDR2 is FYNNEI. The CDR3 contains 13 residues. Trimming at V came to 6 bases and at J to 11 bases, leaving 12 bases not matched to a gene. CDR3 protein: CASSGGGAILAFF. Written as DNA, the CDR3 is TGTGCCAGCAGCGGAGGGGGCGCCATTTTGGCTTTCTTT.

The chain employs TRBV7-9 and TRBJ1-2, with TRBD1 as a possible D gene (6 bases). Germline-derived CDR1 and CDR2 are SEHNR and FQNEAQ (reference sequence). The CDR3 runs to 15 residues. V was pared by 5 bases and J by 5 bases, with 18 bases between. The CDR3 bases are TGTGCCAGCAGCGTCGGCGAGGGACACTTATATGGCTACACCTTC. It translates to CASSVGEGHLYGYTF.

This clone was recorded only once. The chain uses TRBV29-1 and TRBJ1-1; D possibly corresponds to TRBD1 (5 bases). This CDR3 is 12 amino acids long. Germline V lookup: CDR1 SQVTM, CDR2 ANQGSEA. With 2 bases removed from V and 2 bases from J, the gap between germline ends came to 6 bases. The CDR3 DNA reads as TGCAGCGTTGAACAGGGTAACACTGAAGCTTTCTTT. Translated, it gives CSVEQGNTEAFF.

The chain has TRBV6-6 and TRBJ1-1; D is uncertain. The CDR3 consists of 11 residues. Germline V gene data show CDR1 as MNHNY and CDR2 as SVGAGI (reference sequence). V shed 2 bases and J shed 4 bases, with 2 bases lying between them. CDR3 in amino acids: CASSYGTEAFF. DNA for the CDR3: TGTGCCAGCAGTTACGGCACTGAAGCTTTCTTT.

The chain is built from TRBV11-2 and TRBJ1-4; D may be TRBD1 (6 bases). The CDR3 spans 15 residues. With 5 bases removed from V and 8 bases from J, the gap between germline ends came to 18 bases. The germline V gene encodes CDR1 SGHAT and CDR2 FQNNGV. The CDR3 bases are TGTGCCAGCAGCGACAGGAGAGGCGCGGGGGAAAAACTGTTTTTT. Protein sequence: CASSDRRGAGEKLFF.

V gene TRBV7-9 combines with J gene TRBJ2-7; D gene uncertain. The CDR3 is 14 residues long. Germline values: CDR1 SEHNR, CDR2 FQNEAQ (reference sequence). The germline V and J ends were trimmed by 6 bases and 0 bases, with 12 bases remaining between them. The CDR3 is CASRPKGPSYEQYF. The CDR3 nucleotides are TGTGCCAGCAGGCCTAAAGGTCCCTCCTACGAGCAGTACTTC.

The J gene is TRBJ2-5, the V gene TRBV5-1; D is undetermined. V gave up 0 bases and J gave up 2 bases, with 8 bases separating them. Germline CDR1 is SGHRS and CDR2 is YFSETQ. The CDR3 covers 14 residues. CDR3 nucleotide sequence: TGCGCCAGCAGCTTGGGGCACCCGCAAGAGACCCAGTACTTC. This sequence encodes CASSLGHPQETQYF.

This sequence joins TRBV24-1 and TRBJ1-1; tentatively, D is TRBD1 (6 bases). V dropped 7 bases and J dropped 6 bases, with 14 bases sitting between them. Germline V lookup: CDR1 KGHDR, CDR2 SFDVKD. The CDR3 spans 13 residues. DNA for the CDR3: TGTGCCACCAGGAAAGGGGAGGGGGCTGAAGCTTTCTTT. Translating gives CATRKGEGAEAFF.

The chain recombines TRBV7-9 with TRBJ2-7; no clear D. This CDR3 is 14 amino acids long. The V gene lost 1 base and the J gene lost 2 bases, with 9 bases spanning the gap. CDR1 and CDR2 from the germline V gene are SEHNR and FQNEAQ (reference sequence). CDR3 loop: CASSLGSAPYEQYF. Here the CDR3 DNA reads TGTGCCAGCAGCTTAGGGTCTGCCCCCTACGAGCAGTACTTC.

This clone has only one observation. J is TRBJ1-1 and V is TRBV3-1 (or the pseudogene TRBV3-2); TRBD1 is a possible D gene (5 bases). Trimming removed 4 bases from V and 1 base from J, with 10 bases in between. Germline-derived CDR1 and CDR2 are LGHDT and YNNKEL (reference sequence). The CDR3 totals 14 residues. CDR3 sequence reads: CASSPTGRNTEAFF. CDR3 DNA sequence: TGTGCCAGCAGCCCCACAGGACGGAACACTGAAGCTTTCTTT.

As to this clone: The same CDR3 also results from other DNA sequences found in this sample. The genes are TRBV18 and TRBJ1-1; D is unresolved. V was pared by 5 bases and J by 5 bases, with 12 bases between. The V gene's germline CDR1 is KGHSH and CDR2 LQKENI. The CDR3 has 13 amino acids. The CDR3 region has the DNA TGTGCCAGCTCATCGACCGGTGGGACTGAAGCTTTCTTT. It yields the protein CASSSTGGTEAFF.

The V call is TRBV9, the J call TRBJ2-1; TRBD1 is a possible D gene (5 bases). With 4 bases removed from V and 2 bases from J, the gap between germline ends came to 10 bases. Germline V lookup: CDR1 SGDLS, CDR2 YYNGEE. The CDR3 is 14 amino acids. The CDR3 sequence: CASSHLGAYNEQFF. The CDR3, as DNA: TGTGCCAGCAGCCACTTAGGGGCCTACAATGAGCAGTTCTTC.

This rearrangement joins TRBV30 to TRBJ1-4, with unresolved D. The CDR3 loop spans 14 amino acids. V lost 0 bases, J lost 3 bases, and 8 bases lay in between. Germline CDR1 GTSNPN, CDR2 SVGIG (reference sequence). CDR3: CAWSVHTSNEKLFF. DNA of the CDR3: TGTGCCTGGAGTGTACACACCTCTAATGAAAAACTGTTTTTT. Together with reference TRBV30 and TRBJ1-4, the CDR3 gives the full variable domain: SQTIHQWPATLVQPVGSPLSLECTVEGTSNPNLYWYRQAAGRGLQLLFYSVGIGQISSEVPQNLSASRPQDRQFILSSKKLLLSDSGFYLCAWSVHTSNEKLFFGSGTQLSVL.

The chain is built from TRBV18 and TRBJ2-1; the D gene is possibly TRBD2 (5 bases). Germline CDR1 is KGHSH and CDR2 is LQKENI. Trimming took 2 bases from V and 6 from J, leaving 14 bases between them. This CDR3 has 15 amino acids. The CDR3 loop is CASSPLEGFGNEQFF. In DNA form, the CDR3 reads TGTGCCAGCTCACCATTAGAGGGTTTCGGCAATGAGCAGTTCTTC.

The rearrangement joins TRBV5-1 to TRBJ2-3, with D unresolved. Germline lookup yields CDR1 SGHRS and CDR2 YFSETQ. V was clipped by 4 bases and J by 2 bases, with 8 bases between them. The CDR3 covers 13 residues. CDR3 sequence reads: CASSRWLTDTQYF. The DNA for the CDR3 is TGCGCCAGCAGCAGATGGCTCACAGATACGCAGTATTTT.

The chain recombines TRBV6-5 with TRBJ1-1, with TRBD1 as a possible D gene (6 bases). The CDR3 consists of 15 residues. V shed 0 bases and J shed 0 bases, with 8 bases lying between them. In germline, CDR1 is MNHEY, CDR2 SVGAGI. CDR3 region: CASSYSGALNTEAFF. CDR3 coding DNA: TGTGCCAGCAGTTACTCGGGGGCGCTGAACACTGAAGCTTTCTTT.

The rearrangement joins TRBV18 to TRBJ1-5; TRBD1 is a possible D gene (5 bases). V was cut by 6 bases and J by 5 bases, with 11 bases left in between. The CDR3 has 13 amino acids. Germline loops: CDR1 KGHSH, CDR2 LQKENI. CDR3 sequence: CASSDTWDQPQHF. Written as DNA, the CDR3 is TGTGCCAGCTCGGACACGTGGGATCAGCCCCAGCATTTT.

V is TRBV10-2 and J is TRBJ2-2; D might be TRBD1 or TRBD2, each matching 5 bases. Germline CDR1 is WSHSY and CDR2 is SAAADI. Trimming took off 3 bases at V and 4 bases at J, with 9 bases between the two ends. The CDR3 runs to 14 residues. The CDR3 DNA is TGCGCCAGCAGTGACCGAGGGGTCACCGGGGAGCTGTTTTTT. Protein: CASSDRGVTGELFF.

In DNA form, the CDR3 reads TGCGCCAGCAGCCAAGAGAAAGCTGCGACTAGCGGATACAATGAGCAGTTCTTC. Protein sequence: CASSQEKAATSGYNEQFF. This chain uses TRBV4-1 with TRBJ2-1; 9 bases align to TRBD2. The germline V gene has CDR1 MGHRA and CDR2 YSYEKL. V gave up 0 bases and J gave up 4 bases; unmatched junction bases: 10. There are 18 residues in the CDR3.

A single count supports this clone. CDR3 nucleotide sequence: TGTGCCAGCAGCCTAGCGTTGGGGCCAGATACGCAGTATTTT. Protein sequence: CASSLALGPDTQYF. The chain links TRBV3-1 (or the pseudogene TRBV3-2) to TRBJ2-3; D might be TRBD1 or TRBD2, each matching 5 bases. This CDR3 spans 14 amino acids. Looked up from germline, CDR1 is LGHDT and CDR2 is YNNKEL (reference sequence). The ends were cut back, 4 bases at V and 4 bases at J, with 12 bases in the middle.

The CDR3 loop is CASSQAGTGAEAFF. The CDR3 DNA reads as TGTGCCAGCAGCCAAGCCGGGACAGGGGCTGAAGCTTTCTTT. The V call is TRBV4-2, the J call TRBJ1-1; 10 bases line up with TRBD1. Germline CDR1 LGHNA, CDR2 YNFKEQ. This CDR3 comprises 14 residues. The V segment lost 1 base and the J segment 6 bases; nucleotides outside the gene matches: 2.